This TCR beta chain was retrieved from a study of blood T cell repertoires in COVID-19. The V and J ends lost 6 bases and 1 base respectively, with 7 bases between them. The germline gives CDR1 SGHTA, CDR2 FQGTGA. CDR3 length: 13 residues. Assay used: immunoSEQ multiplex PCR; TCRdb lists only in-frame clones, some missing. The profile shows around 210,000 clones, about nine tenths of them singletons. Sequenced sample: peripheral blood. The TCR was taken from a woman between 65 and 79 years old with acute or convalescent COVID-19. The chain joins TRBV7-3 to TRBJ2-1; D uncertain. The CDR3 DNA reads TGTGCCAGCAGTGGCTCTTCCTACAATGAGCAGTTCTTC. Translating gives CASSGSSYNEQFF.